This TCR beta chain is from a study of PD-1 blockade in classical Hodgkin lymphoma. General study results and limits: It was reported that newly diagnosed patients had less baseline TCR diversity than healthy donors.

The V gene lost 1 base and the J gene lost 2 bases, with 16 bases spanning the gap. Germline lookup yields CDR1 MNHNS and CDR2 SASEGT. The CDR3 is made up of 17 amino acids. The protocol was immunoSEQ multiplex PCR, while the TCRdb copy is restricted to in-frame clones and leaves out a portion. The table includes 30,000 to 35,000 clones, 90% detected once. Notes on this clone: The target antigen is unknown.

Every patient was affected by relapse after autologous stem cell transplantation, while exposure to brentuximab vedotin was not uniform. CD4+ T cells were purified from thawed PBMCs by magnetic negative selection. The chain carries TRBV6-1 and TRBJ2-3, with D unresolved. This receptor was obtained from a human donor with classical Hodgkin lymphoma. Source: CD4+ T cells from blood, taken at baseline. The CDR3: CASSEVISAGYTDTQYF. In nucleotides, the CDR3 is TGTGCCAGCAGTGAAGTAATCAGCGCTGGGTACACAGATACGCAGTATTTT.